The clone carrying this T cell receptor (beta chain) was observed a few times. Antigen specificity is unknown. The V segment lost 5 bases and the J segment 7 bases; nucleotides outside the gene matches: 8. Germline V gene lookup returns CDR1 MGHRA and CDR2 YSYEKL. The CDR3 runs to 15 residues. The sample originates from a study of T cell repertoires in cytomegalovirus infection. As for the study in general: Use of recently identified HLA-C-restricted and well-studied HLA-B-restricted CMV epitopes was part of the study. Indications of both CMV infection and matching HLA type were provided by public TCR beta signatures. General study points: CMV-specific TCR beta clonotypes restricted by HLA-C were the ones dominating the ex vivo response.

TCRdb re-called the reads with MiXCR, one entry per CDR3 protein. In the table there are nearly 700,000 distinct CDR3 sequences, roughly 33% of which are singletons. Sequencing was performed on cultured PBMCs, taken from culture after CMV antigen stimulation. This receptor was obtained from a human donor in good health (CMV status not recorded). Some clones in this sample may be carry-over from other donors' samples. This rearrangement joins TRBV4-1 to TRBJ1-6; 7 positions agree with TRBD1. The CDR3 sequence is CASSARDRENSPLHF. The DNA of the CDR3 is TGCGCCAGCAGCGCGCGCGACAGGGAAAATTCACCCCTCCACTTT.